Many counts were recorded for the clone carrying this T cell receptor beta chain. Its antigen remains unidentified. This sample stems from a study of Ad26.COV2.S vaccination and SARS-CoV-2 variants. Study information: Dosing was one shot or two shots 56 days apart.

Only in-frame clones appear in the TCRdb table, and some are missing; sequencing was by immunoSEQ multiplex PCR. The table lists about 350,000 clones, 75% to 90% of them singletons. The CDR3 totals 13 residues. The V end was cut by 5 bases, the J end by 4 bases, with 11 bases between. Per the germline V gene, CDR1 is MNHEY and CDR2 is SMNVEV (reference sequence). Stated treatment: some 20 received Ad26.COV2.S at low or high dose, single or two shots; about 5 received placebo; per-sample allocation not given. Sampling took place 63 days after the first vaccine or placebo injection. Study results and caveats: Total responses of T cells may have been underestimated by the analyses of TCR breadth and depth.

Source: peripheral blood, taken in a trial of Ad26.COV2.S vaccine versus placebo. This clonotype was sampled from a person aged 18-65 years who received the Ad26.COV2.S COVID-19 vaccine or a placebo. V usage is TRBV27 and J usage is TRBJ1-1; unclear D gene. Here the CDR3 DNA reads TGTGCCAGCAGTCGCGCGGTGTTCACTGAAGCTTTCTTT. Translated, it gives CASSRAVFTEAFF.